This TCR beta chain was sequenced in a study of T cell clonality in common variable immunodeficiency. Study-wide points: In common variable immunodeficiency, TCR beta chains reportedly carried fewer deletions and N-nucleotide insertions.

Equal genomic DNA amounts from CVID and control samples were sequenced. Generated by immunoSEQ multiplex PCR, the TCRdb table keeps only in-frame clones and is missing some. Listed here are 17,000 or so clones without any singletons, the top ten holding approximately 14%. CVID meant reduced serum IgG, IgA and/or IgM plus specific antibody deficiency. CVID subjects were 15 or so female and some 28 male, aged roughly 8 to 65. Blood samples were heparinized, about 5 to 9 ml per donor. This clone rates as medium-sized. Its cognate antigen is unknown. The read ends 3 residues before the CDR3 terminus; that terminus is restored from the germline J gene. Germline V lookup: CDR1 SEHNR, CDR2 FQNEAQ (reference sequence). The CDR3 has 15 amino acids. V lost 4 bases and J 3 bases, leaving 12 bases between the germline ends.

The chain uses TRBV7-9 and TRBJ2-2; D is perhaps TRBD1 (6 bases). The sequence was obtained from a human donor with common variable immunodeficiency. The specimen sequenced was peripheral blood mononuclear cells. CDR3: CASSSRKGDTGELFF. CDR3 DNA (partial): TGTGCCAGCAGCTCCAGGAAGGGGGACACCGGGGAG.